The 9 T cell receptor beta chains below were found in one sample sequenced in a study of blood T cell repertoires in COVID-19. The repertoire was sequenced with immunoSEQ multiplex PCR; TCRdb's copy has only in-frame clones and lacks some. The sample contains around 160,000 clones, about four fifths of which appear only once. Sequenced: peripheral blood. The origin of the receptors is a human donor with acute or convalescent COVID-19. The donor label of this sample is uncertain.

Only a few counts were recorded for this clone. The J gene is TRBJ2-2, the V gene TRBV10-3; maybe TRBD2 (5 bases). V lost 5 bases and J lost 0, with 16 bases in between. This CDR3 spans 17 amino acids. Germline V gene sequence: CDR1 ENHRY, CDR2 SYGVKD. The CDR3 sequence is CAISPRTGKANTGELFF. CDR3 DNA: TGTGCCATCAGTCCCCGGACGGGGAAGGCGAACACCGGGGAGCTGTTTTTT.

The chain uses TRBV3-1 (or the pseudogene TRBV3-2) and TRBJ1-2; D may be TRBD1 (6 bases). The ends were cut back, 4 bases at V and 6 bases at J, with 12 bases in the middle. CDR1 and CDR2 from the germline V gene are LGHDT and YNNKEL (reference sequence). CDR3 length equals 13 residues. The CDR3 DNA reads TGTGCCAGCAGCCCGACAGGTACGGATGGCTACACCTTC. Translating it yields CASSPTGTDGYTF.

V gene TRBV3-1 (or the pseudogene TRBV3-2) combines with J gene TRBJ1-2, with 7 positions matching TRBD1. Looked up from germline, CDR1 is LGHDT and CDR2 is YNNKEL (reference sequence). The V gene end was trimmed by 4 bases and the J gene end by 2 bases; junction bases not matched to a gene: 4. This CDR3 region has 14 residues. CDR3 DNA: TGTGCCAGCAGCCGAAAACAGGGGAACTATGGCTACACCTTC. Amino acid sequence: CASSRKQGNYGYTF.

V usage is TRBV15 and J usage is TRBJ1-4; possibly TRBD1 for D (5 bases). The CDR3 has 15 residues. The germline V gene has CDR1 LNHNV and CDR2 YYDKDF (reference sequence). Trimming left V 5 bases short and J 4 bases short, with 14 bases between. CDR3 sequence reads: CATSLAGGFNEKLFF. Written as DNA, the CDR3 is TGTGCCACCAGCTTAGCCGGGGGGTTTAATGAAAAACTGTTTTTT.

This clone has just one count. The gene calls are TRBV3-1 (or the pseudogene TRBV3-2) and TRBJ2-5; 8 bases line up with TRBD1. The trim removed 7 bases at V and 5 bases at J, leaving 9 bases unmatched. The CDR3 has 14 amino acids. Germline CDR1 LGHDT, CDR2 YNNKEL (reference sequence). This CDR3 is CASNSGGRTETQYF. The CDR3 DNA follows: TGTGCCAGCAATTCAGGGGGCCGGACCGAGACCCAGTACTTC.

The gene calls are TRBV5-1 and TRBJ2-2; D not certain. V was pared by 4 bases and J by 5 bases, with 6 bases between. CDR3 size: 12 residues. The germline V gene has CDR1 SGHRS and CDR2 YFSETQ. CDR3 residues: CASSLITGELFF. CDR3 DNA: TGCGCCAGCAGCCTTATTACCGGGGAGCTGTTTTTT.

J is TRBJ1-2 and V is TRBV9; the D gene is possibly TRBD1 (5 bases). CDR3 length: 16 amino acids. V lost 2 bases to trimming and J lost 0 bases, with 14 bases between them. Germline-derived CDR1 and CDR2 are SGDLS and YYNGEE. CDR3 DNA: TGTGCCAGCAGCGTCCGCCCGGAGGGGCCTAACTATGGCTACACCTTC. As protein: CASSVRPEGPNYGYTF.

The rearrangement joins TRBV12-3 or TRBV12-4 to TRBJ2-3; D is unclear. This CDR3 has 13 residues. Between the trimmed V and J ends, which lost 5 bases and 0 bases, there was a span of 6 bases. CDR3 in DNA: TGTGCCAGCAGTATAACTAGCACAGATACGCAGTATTTT. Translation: CASSITSTDTQYF.

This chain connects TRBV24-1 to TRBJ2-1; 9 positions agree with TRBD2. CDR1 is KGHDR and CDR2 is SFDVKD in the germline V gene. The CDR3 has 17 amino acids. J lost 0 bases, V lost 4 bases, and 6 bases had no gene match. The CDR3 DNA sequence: TGTGCCACCAGTGACCTTCATAGCGGGAGCTCCTACAATGAGCAGTTCTTC. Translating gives CATSDLHSGSSYNEQFF.